This T cell receptor beta chain is from a study of blood T cells in healthy people across ages. There are 15 residues in the CDR3. Trimming removed 2 bases from V and 3 bases from J; junction bases left unmatched: 7. Germline V gene sequence: CDR1 KGHSH, CDR2 LQKENI. The second PCR ran 7 to 11 cycles with a sample-barcoded 5' primer and J-beta primers. MiXCR was run by TCRdb on the 5' RACE reads, yielding one entry per CDR3 protein. The table records fewer than 800,000 distinct CDR3 sequences, more than 40% of them present only once. Study conclusions and caveats: Across the age range, TCR beta diversity per million T cells fell in a roughly linear way. The study regarded diversity estimates from one million T cells as underestimates. Long-lived donors had more naive CD4+ cells and higher diversity than aged donors.

Points on this clonotype: No antigen is known for it.

The sequenced material came from blood. This TCR was sampled from a woman aged 60-75 years in good health. The chain uses TRBV18 and TRBJ2-7; TRBD1 agrees at 7 bases. CDR3 loop: CASSPRDRAFYEQYF. Written as DNA, the CDR3 is TGTGCCAGCTCACCAAGGGACAGAGCCTTCTACGAGCAGTACTTC.